The TCR beta chain under discussion was sequenced for a study of blood T cell repertoires in COVID-19 (TCRdb year 2020). For the wider study: Samples from collaborators originated in the United States, Italy and Spain and spanned both the acute and convalescent phases of COVID-19. The samples were drawn from two sources: the first 160 participants of the ongoing ImmuneRACE study, and fewer than 1,500 subjects contributed by 6 global collaborators. The repertoires were released in a freely available public database meant as a resource for research on the immune response to SARS-CoV-2. Where available, HLA class I and class II types were obtained from metadata supplied by the sample provider rather than from assay-based typing. Deeply sampled blood TCRbeta repertoires from subjects exposed to, actively infected with, or recovered from COVID-19 were included in the dataset. Sample metadata almost always included a de-identified subject ID, COVID-19 status, age in years and sex. The prospective study material was composed of cDNA or gDNA derived from T cells, B-cell-depleted T cells, or PBMCs.

TCRbeta CDR3 regions were amplified from genomic DNA using the immunoSEQ Assay, a bias-controlled multiplex PCR. As for how the authors treated the data: Nucleated cell counts per sample were estimated from amplification of reference gene primers within the assay. Sequence reads were collapsed and filtered to measure the absolute abundance of every unique TCRbeta CDR3 rearrangement. Productive Simpson clonality was computed per sample as the square root of Simpson's diversity index over productive rearrangements. TCRdb stores this immuneACCESS table with in-frame sequences only. Part of the clones is absent; in the studies checked, under half of the shortfall reflects unresolved V genes, and no reason is known for the rest. That table furnishes V, J and clone size, whereas the DNA furnished D and trimming. The sample yields approximately 230,000 clones; 88% were counted once. The ten largest clones add up to roughly 6.3% of the sample.

One collaborating source in Seattle enrolled patients while the patients were actively infected and followed the patients over time throughout the course of disease. The collaborating institutions used their own protocols to collect whole blood in K2EDTA tubes. For TCRbeta analysis, collaborators shipped samples as frozen whole blood, isolated PBMCs, or DNA extracted from either of those sample types. Regarding this clone: Its antigen is still unknown. Base-call qualities are not available, and no considerably larger clone is one nucleotide away.

The research as a whole found: Clinical and demographic metadata were provided uncurated, with the amount varying by source and participant.

The germline V gene supplies CDR1 LGHNA and CDR2 YSLEER. The CDR3 covers 14 residues, taking in both the cysteine and the phenylalanine. Only CDR3 DNA remains: 42 bases, in frame from the first base. V was cut back by 1 base and J by 6 bases, leaving a gap of 9 bases between them. The sequenced sample consisted of peripheral blood. This TCR came from a woman in her thirties with COVID-19, enrolled during active disease. Here the chain combines TRBV4-3 and TRBJ2-2; too little of a D gene remains to name it. The CDR3 reads as follows: CASSQAGFAGELFF. The DNA sequence follows: TGCGCCAGCAGCCAAGCCGGTTTCGCCGGGGAGCTGTTTTTT.